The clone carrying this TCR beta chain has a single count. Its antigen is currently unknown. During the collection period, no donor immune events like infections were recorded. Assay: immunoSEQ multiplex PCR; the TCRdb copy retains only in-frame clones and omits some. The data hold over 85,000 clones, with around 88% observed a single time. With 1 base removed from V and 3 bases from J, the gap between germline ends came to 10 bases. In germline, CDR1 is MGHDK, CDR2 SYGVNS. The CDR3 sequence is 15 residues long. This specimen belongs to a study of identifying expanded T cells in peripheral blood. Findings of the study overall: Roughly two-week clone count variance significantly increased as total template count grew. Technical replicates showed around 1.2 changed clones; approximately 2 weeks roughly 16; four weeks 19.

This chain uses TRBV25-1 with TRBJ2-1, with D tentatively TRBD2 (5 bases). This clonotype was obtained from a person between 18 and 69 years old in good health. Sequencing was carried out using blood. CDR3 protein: CASSESRGFYNEQFF. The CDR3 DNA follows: TGTGCCAGCAGTGAATCTCGGGGTTTCTACAATGAGCAGTTCTTC.